This T cell receptor beta chain was sequenced during a study of T cell repertoires in cytomegalovirus infection. Study at large: Indicated by public TCR beta signatures were CMV infection and matching HLA type.

Study-level findings and limits: HLA-C-restricted, CMV-specific TCR beta clonotypes were dominant ex vivo. Frequencies of public TCR beta families were cumulated, and this identified carriers of CMV plus the relevant HLA.

This clonotype came up once. Antigen specificity is unknown. The germline V gene encodes CDR1 SNHLY and CDR2 FYNNEI. CDR3 length equals 10 residues. Trimming shortened V by 8 bases and J by 6 bases, and 5 bases separated the two germline ends. MiXCR was run by TCRdb on the reads, yielding one entry per CDR3 protein. This sample has more than 50,000 distinct CDR3 sequences, with 25% to 40% found just once. The sequence came from a human donor in good health (CMV status not recorded). Some clones in this sample may be carry-over from other donors' samples. The V and J genes are TRBV2 and TRBJ1-5; the D gene is possibly TRBD1 (5 bases). The sequenced material came from PBMCs, sequenced either directly or after in vitro stimulation (not recorded which). This CDR3 is CASGGQPQHF. The CDR3 DNA is TGTGCCAGCGGGGGTCAGCCCCAGCATTTT.